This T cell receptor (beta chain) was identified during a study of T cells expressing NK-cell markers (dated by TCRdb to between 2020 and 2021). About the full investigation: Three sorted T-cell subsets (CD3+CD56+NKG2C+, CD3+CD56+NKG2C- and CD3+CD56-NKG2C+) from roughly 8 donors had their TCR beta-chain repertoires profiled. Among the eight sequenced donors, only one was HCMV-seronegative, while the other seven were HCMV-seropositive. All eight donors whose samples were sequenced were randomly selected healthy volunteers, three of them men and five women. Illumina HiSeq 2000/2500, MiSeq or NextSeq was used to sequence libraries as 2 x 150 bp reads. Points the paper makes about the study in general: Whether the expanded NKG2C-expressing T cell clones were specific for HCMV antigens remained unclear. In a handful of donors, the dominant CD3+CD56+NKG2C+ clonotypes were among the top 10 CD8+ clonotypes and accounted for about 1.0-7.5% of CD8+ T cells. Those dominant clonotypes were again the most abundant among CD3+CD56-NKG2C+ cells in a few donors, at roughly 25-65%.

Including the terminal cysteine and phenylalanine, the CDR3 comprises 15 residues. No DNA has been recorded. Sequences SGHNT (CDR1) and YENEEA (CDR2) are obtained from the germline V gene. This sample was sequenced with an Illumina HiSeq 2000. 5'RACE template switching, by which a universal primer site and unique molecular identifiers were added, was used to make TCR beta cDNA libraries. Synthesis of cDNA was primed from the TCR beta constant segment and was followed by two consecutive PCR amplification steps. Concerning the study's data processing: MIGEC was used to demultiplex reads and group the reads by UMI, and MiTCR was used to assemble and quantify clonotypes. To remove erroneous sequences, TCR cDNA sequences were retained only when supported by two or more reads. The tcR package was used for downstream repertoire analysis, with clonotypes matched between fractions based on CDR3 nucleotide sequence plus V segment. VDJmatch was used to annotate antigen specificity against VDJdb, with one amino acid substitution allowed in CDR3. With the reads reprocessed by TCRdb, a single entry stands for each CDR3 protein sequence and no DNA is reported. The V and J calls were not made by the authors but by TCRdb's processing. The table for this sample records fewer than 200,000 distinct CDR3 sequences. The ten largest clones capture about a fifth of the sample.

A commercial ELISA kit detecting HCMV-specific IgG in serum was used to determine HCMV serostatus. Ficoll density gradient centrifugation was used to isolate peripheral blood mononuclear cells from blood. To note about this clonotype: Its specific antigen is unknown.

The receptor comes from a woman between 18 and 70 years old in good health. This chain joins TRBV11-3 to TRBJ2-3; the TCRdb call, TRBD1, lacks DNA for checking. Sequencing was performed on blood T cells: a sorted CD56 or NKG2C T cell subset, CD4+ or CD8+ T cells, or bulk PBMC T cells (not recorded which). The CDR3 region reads CASSSRDMSTDTQYF.